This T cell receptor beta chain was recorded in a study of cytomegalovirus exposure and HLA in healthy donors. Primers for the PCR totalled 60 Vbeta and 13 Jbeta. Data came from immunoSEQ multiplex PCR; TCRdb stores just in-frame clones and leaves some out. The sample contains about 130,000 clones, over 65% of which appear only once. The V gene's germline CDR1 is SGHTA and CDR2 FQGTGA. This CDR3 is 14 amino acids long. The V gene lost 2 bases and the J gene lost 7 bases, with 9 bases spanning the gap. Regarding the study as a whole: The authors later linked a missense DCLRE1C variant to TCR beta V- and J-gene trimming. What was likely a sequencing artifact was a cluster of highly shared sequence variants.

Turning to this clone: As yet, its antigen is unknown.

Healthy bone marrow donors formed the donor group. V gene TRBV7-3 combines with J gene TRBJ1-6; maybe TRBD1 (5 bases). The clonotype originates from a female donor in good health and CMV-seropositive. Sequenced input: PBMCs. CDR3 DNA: TGTGCCAGCAGCTTATCGGGGGGAAATTCACCCCTCCACTTT. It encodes CASSLSGGNSPLHF.